This T cell receptor beta chain was documented in a study of cytomegalovirus exposure and HLA in healthy donors. A multiplex PCR was run with 60 Vbeta primers and 13 Jbeta primers. The table came from immunoSEQ multiplex PCR; TCRdb's copy has only in-frame clones and leaves some out. The table includes over 60,000 clones, roughly 75% detected once. Germline loops: CDR1 LNHNV, CDR2 YYDKDF (reference sequence). This CDR3 region has 16 residues. V was clipped by 3 bases and J by 8 bases; unmatched bases: 11. The sequence came from a woman between 25 and 40 years old in good health and CMV-seronegative. V is TRBV15 and J is TRBJ2-1, with TRBD2 matching 9 bases. The material sequenced was PBMCs. The chain's CDR3 is CATSRGGRAGGDEQFF. The DNA of the CDR3 is TGTGCCACCAGCAGGGGCGGGAGGGCCGGTGGTGATGAGCAGTTCTTC.